This T cell receptor (beta chain) was captured by sequencing in a study of vaccination effects on CD4 cells after COVID-19. The germline CDR1 and CDR2 sequences are SGHRS and YFSETQ. The CDR3 contains 13 residues. V was pared by 5 bases and J by 1 base, with 7 bases between. The table came from immunoSEQ multiplex PCR; TCRdb's copy has only in-frame clones and leaves some out. This table has around 59,000 clones, just under 80% appearing once. Under the ViraFEST assay, PBMC were stimulated with viral peptide pools so that antigen-specific CD4+ T cells expanded. Sequencing was performed afterwards. Culture proceeded for nine to eleven days, and CD4+ T cells were then isolated. Two doses of BNT162b2 or mRNA-1273 vaccine were administered to participants. This clone has more than one count but fewer than ten. The target antigen is unknown.

This chain uses TRBV5-1 with TRBJ1-5; D not resolved. The starting material was CD4+ T cells from PBMCs cultured with HCoV-OC43 spike peptides, obtained after COVID-19 vaccination. Sample subset: HCoV-OC43 spike overlapping peptide pool stimulation. The TCR was taken from a human donor who received a COVID-19 vaccine. CDR3 residues: CASREESNQPQHF. CDR3 DNA sequence: TGCGCCAGCAGAGAGGAAAGCAATCAGCCCCAGCATTTT.